The sequence of this T cell receptor beta chain was determined in a study of persistence of HIV-infected CD4 T cells. For this clone: The antigen is unknown.

The libraries were made with immunoSEQ version 4 in survey mode. Assay: immunoSEQ multiplex PCR; the TCRdb copy retains only in-frame clones and omits some. Here the sample spans 38,000 or so clones, about 83% being singletons. The CDR3 has 16 amino acids. Germline V gene sequence: CDR1 SEHNR, CDR2 FQNEAQ (reference sequence). V lost 7 bases, J lost 1 base, and 6 bases stayed unmatched. The stimulus was an HIV-1 Gag 15-mer peptide pool, around 1.1 ug/peptide/mL. Memory cells lacking CD40L and CD69 with high CD45RO were sorted. This TCR was sampled from an adult with HIV. The donor label of this sample is uncertain. V is TRBV7-9 and J is TRBJ2-3; 12 positions agree with TRBD2. The specimen was cultured CD4+ T cells from PBMCs, collected from a patient who received antiretroviral therapy. The chain's CDR3 is CASTSGGARGTDTQYF. The CDR3 DNA sequence: TGTGCCAGCACTAGCGGGGGGGCTAGGGGCACAGATACGCAGTATTTT.